This section outlines one TCR beta chain sequence together with its context. Method: immunoSEQ multiplex PCR; TCRdb's copy keeps in-frame clones and lacks some. This sample has approximately 43,000 clones; more than 85% occur once, and the top ten carry less than 9%. This specimen comes from a study of T cells in localized non-small cell lung cancer. Between the trimmed V and J ends, which lost 3 bases and 5 bases, there was a span of 10 bases. This CDR3 contains 13 residues. Germline CDR1 reads MDHEN; CDR2 reads SYDVKM. This TCR derives from a woman between 18 and 49 years old with stage III lung adenocarcinoma. Sequences were derived from peripheral blood, sampled before any cancer treatment. V and J are TRBV28 and TRBJ2-5; D is unresolved. The CDR3 here is CASSFGPPETQYF. The CDR3 region has the DNA TGTGCCAGCAGTTTTGGGCCCCCGGAGACCCAGTACTTC.